These 17 T cell receptor beta chains share one sample of origin, sequenced in a study of T-cell memory formation after mild COVID-19. TCRdb reanalysed the 5' RACE reads using MiXCR and keeps one entry per CDR3 protein. Of about 210,000 distinct CDR3 sequences detected, roughly 10% appear once; the ten largest clones hold just over 3%. Sample: PBMCs or a T cell subset sorted from them (not recorded which). These receptors were collected from a young man who had mild COVID-19 (a few samples of this study predate the infection). Cell type and time point are not known.

This clonotype has just a few counts. The V gene is TRBV7-9, the J gene TRBJ2-1, with 7 bases matching TRBD1. J gave up 7 bases and V 5 bases, and 17 bases lay outside the gene matches. Germline lookup yields CDR1 SEHNR and CDR2 FQNEAQ (reference sequence). The CDR3 consists of 17 residues. DNA for the CDR3: TGTGCCAGCAGCCAGAGACCGGGCCAGGGGGTTTTTAATGAGCAGTTCTTC. This codes for CASSQRPGQGVFNEQFF.

This clonotype has only a few counts. The chain is built from TRBV5-1 and TRBJ2-7, with 9 bases fitting TRBD2. Germline assignment: CDR1 SGHRS and CDR2 YFSETQ. The ends lost 0 bases at V and 6 bases at J; junction bases unmatched: 4. This CDR3 is 14 amino acids long. Here the CDR3 DNA reads TGCGCCAGCAGCTTGGCAGGGACTAGCTCCGAGCAGTACTTC. Translating it yields CASSLAGTSSEQYF.

The J gene is TRBJ2-2, the V gene TRBV5-1; D remains unclear. Trimming shortened V by 1 base and J by 1 base, and 8 bases separated the two germline ends. The CDR3 has 15 amino acids. CDR1 is SGHRS and CDR2 is YFSETQ in the germline V gene. The CDR3 bases are TGCGCCAGCAGCTTGTATTACAGGAACACCGGGGAGCTGTTTTTT. Amino acids: CASSLYYRNTGELFF.

This sequence joins TRBV5-1 and TRBJ2-3, with TRBD2 as a possible D gene (5 bases). The germline V gene has CDR1 SGHRS and CDR2 YFSETQ. This CDR3 region has 14 residues. V lost 4 bases, J lost 2 bases, and 11 bases lay in between. CDR3 DNA: TGCGCCAGCAGCCCCCGGGGAGACACAGATACGCAGTATTTT. It codes for CASSPRGDTDTQYF. Filled out from reference TRBV5-1 and TRBJ2-3, the complete variable domain reads KAGVTQTPRYLIKTRGQQVTLSCSPISGHRSVSWYQQTPGQGLQFLFEYFSETQRNKGNFPGRFSGRQFSNSRSEMNVSTLELGDSALYLCASSPRGDTDTQYFGPGTRLTVL.

V is TRBV9 and J is TRBJ1-1; TRBD1 is a possible D gene (5 bases). Trimming stripped 2 bases from V and 8 bases from J, with 13 bases between. The CDR3 loop spans 13 amino acids. Germline assignment: CDR1 SGDLS and CDR2 YYNGEE. The chain's CDR3 is CASSVTRQSEAFF. The CDR3 DNA is TGTGCCAGCAGCGTCACCAGACAGTCAGAAGCTTTCTTT.

There are a few counts of this clonotype. This chain links TRBV28 with TRBJ2-2; 7 positions match TRBD1. CDR1 and CDR2 from the germline V gene are MDHEN and SYDVKM. Trimming took 6 bases from V and 7 from J; bases not matched to a gene: 11. The CDR3 runs 15 residues. CDR3 amino acids: CASSYDRVGSGELFF. The CDR3, as DNA: TGTGCCAGCAGCTACGACAGGGTTGGGAGCGGGGAGCTGTTTTTT.

This clonotype was seen a few times. The V call is TRBV7-9, the J call TRBJ2-4; D is undetermined. The V gene lost 10 bases and the J gene lost 7 bases, with 14 bases spanning the gap. The CDR3 length is 12 residues. CDR1 and CDR2 (germline): SEHNR, FQNEAQ (reference sequence). The CDR3 spells CATTEQFNIQYF. CDR3 in DNA: TGTGCCACCACCGAACAGTTCAACATTCAGTACTTC. The full variable domain, with the rest looked up from reference TRBV7-9 and TRBJ2-4, is DTGVSQNPRHKITKRGQNVTFRCDPISEHNRLYWYRQTLGQGPEFLTYFQNEAQLEKSRLLSDRFSAERPKGSFSTLEIQRTEQGDSAMYLCATTEQFNIQYFGAGTRLSVL.

This clonotype was observed a few times. The chain recombines TRBV27 with TRBJ2-1, with unresolved D. Germline V lookup: CDR1 MNHEY, CDR2 SMNVEV (reference sequence). This CDR3 is 14 amino acids long. Deletions cut 6 bases from V and 7 bases from J, with 16 bases between. The CDR3 here is CASRDDVTRNEQFF. CDR3 sequence (DNA): TGTGCCAGCAGAGATGACGTAACCCGGAATGAGCAGTTCTTC.

The chain links TRBV7-2 to TRBJ2-5, with D perhaps matching TRBD2 (6 bases). The CDR3 runs 16 residues. V lost 0 bases and J 4 bases, leaving 15 bases between the germline ends. The germline V gene has CDR1 SGHTA and CDR2 FQGNSA. CDR3 nucleotide sequence: TGTGCCAGCAGCTTAGCATCCGGGGGAGGTCGAGAGACCCAGTACTTC. As protein: CASSLASGGGRETQYF. The full variable domain, in which reference TRBV7-2 and TRBJ2-5 provide the parts outside the CDR3, is GAGVSQSPSNKVTEKGKDVELRCDPISGHTALYWYRQSLGQGLEFLIYFQGNSAPDKSGLPSDRFSAERTGGSVSTLTIQRTQQEDSAVYLCASSLASGGGRETQYFGPGTRLLVL.

This clonotype was counted only a few times. CDR3 nucleotide sequence: TGTGCCAGCCGTTCAACGACTGAAGCTTTCTTT. Translation: CASRSTTEAFF. This chain joins TRBV5-6 and TRBJ1-1; unclear D gene. V was clipped by 7 bases and J by 5 bases, with 9 bases between them. Germline assignment: CDR1 SGHDT and CDR2 YYEEEE. The CDR3 has 11 residues.

The V gene is TRBV10-2, the J gene TRBJ2-1; 13 bases map to TRBD2. V trimming: 6 bases; J trimming: 6 bases; junction bases outside the gene matches: 8. In germline, CDR1 is WSHSY, CDR2 SAAADI. The CDR3 is 16 residues long. The CDR3 region is CASSELLAGGPNEQFF. As DNA, the CDR3 is TGCGCCAGCAGCGAACTACTAGCGGGGGGGCCCAATGAGCAGTTCTTC.

The chain couples TRBV28 to TRBJ2-3; D unresolved. V was cut by 8 bases and J by 0 bases, with 12 bases left in between. CDR3 length: 14 amino acids. From germline, CDR1 is MDHEN and CDR2 SYDVKM. The CDR3 here is CASCGVTSTDTQYF. The CDR3 region has the DNA TGTGCCAGCTGCGGCGTAACTAGCACAGATACGCAGTATTTT. The full variable domain, its missing parts supplied by reference TRBV28 and TRBJ2-3, is DVKVTQSSRYLVKRTGEKVFLECVQDMDHENMFWYRQDPGLGLRLIYFSYDVKMKEKGDIPEGYSVSREKKERFSLILESASTNQTSMYLCASCGVTSTDTQYFGPGTRLTVL.

The CDR3 DNA sequence: TGCAGCGGGACTTACAGGGGAGACACTGAAGCTTTCTTT. Amino acids: CSGTYRGDTEAFF. The chain couples TRBV29-1 to TRBJ1-1; 7 nucleotides align to TRBD1. This CDR3 spans 13 amino acids. V was clipped by 7 bases and J by 3 bases; unmatched bases: 8. The germline V gene has CDR1 SQVTM and CDR2 ANQGSEA.

This clonotype occurred a few times. V and J are TRBV12-3 or TRBV12-4 and TRBJ1-5; D is ambiguous. The V gene lost 3 bases and the J gene lost 7 bases, with 7 bases spanning the gap. The CDR3 runs to 12 residues. Here the CDR3 DNA reads TGTGCCAGCAGTTTTGAGGGACAGCCCCAGCATTTT. Its protein is CASSFEGQPQHF.

V is TRBV10-3 and J is TRBJ2-7; D call uncertain. Trimming took off 10 bases at V and 2 bases at J, with 9 bases between the two ends. The CDR3 is 11 residues long. Looked up from germline, CDR1 is ENHRY and CDR2 is SYGVKD. Here the CDR3 DNA reads TGTGCCACAAACAGTGCCTACGAGCAGTACTTC. Amino acids: CATNSAYEQYF.

The rearrangement links TRBV11-2 to TRBJ2-7; 10 bases are a match to TRBD1. The CDR3 is made up of 16 amino acids. Losses at the gene ends were 8 bases for V and 7 bases for J; bases not matched to a gene: 17. Germline V lookup: CDR1 SGHAT, CDR2 FQNNGV. The CDR3 is CASQLSRDRGLGEQYF. For the CDR3, the DNA is TGTGCCAGCCAACTCTCCCGGGACAGGGGATTGGGAGAGCAGTACTTC.

In its sample, this clonotype was seen a few times. This chain joins TRBV2 and TRBJ2-3; tentatively, D is TRBD2 (6 bases). This CDR3 region has 15 residues. Trimming removed 5 bases at V and 2 bases at J, with 14 bases between. Germline V lookup: CDR1 SNHLY, CDR2 FYNNEI. CDR3 residues: CASSLLGLDTDTQYF. The DNA for the CDR3 is TGTGCCAGCAGTCTATTGGGACTGGACACAGATACGCAGTATTTT.